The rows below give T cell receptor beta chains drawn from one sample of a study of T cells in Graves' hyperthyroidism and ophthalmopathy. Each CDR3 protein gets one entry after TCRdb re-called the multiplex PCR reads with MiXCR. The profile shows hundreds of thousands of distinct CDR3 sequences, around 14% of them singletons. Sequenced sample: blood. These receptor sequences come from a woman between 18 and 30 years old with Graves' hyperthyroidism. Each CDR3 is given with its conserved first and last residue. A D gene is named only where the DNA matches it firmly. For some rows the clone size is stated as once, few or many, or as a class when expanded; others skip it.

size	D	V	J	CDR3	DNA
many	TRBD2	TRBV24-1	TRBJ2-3	CATSDHGLAGGDTQYF	TGTGCCACCAGTGACCACGGACTAGCGGGAGGTGATACGCAGTATTTT
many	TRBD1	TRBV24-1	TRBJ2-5	CATSSMPQGANGETQYF	TGTGCCACCAGTTCAATGCCACAGGGGGCGAATGGGGAGACCCAGTACTTC
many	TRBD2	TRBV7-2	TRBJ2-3	CASRIASGSTDTQYF	TGTGCCAGCAGAATAGCTAGCGGAAGCACAGATACGCAGTATTTT
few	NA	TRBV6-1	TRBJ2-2	CASSSAARRTGELFF	TGTGCCAGCAGTTCCGCGGCAAGAAGGACCGGGGAGCTGTTTTTT
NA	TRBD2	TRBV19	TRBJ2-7	CASSGLAGGEQYF	TGTGCCTCCTCAGGCCTAGCGGGAGGCGAGCAGTACTTC
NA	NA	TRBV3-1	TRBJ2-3	CASRGQTLTDTQYF	TGTGCCAGCAGAGGGCAGACCCTCACAGATACGCAGTATTTT
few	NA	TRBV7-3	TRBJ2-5	CASSPGPAETQYF	TGTGCCAGCAGCCCGGGCCCTGCGGAGACCCAGTACTTC
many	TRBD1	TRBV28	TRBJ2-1	CASSLPAGGVINEQFF	TGTGCCAGCAGTTTACCGGCAGGGGGCGTGATAAATGAGCAGTTCTTC
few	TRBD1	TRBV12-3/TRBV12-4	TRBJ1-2	CASTPGQGVGYTF	TGTGCCAGCACCCCGGGACAGGGGGTTGGCTACACCTTC
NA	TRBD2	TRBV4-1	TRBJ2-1	CASSQVDGRVTNEQFF	TGCGCCAGCAGCCAAGTCGACGGGAGGGTGACCAATGAGCAGTTCTTC
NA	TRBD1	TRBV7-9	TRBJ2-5	CASSPRGQGLEETRYF	TGTGCCAGCAGCCCGAGGGGACAGGGGTTAGAAGAGACCCGGTACTTC
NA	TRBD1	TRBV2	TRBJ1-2	CASSRQGRSRGYTF	TGTGCCAGCAGCAGACAGGGACGGTCTCGGGGCTACACCTTC
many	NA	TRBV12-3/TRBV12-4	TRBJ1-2	CASSFWVGTVVYGYTF	TGTGCCAGCAGTTTTTGGGTCGGCACAGTGGTTTATGGCTACACCTTC
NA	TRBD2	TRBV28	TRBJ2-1	CASSFFGGSHYNEQFF	TGTGCCAGCAGTTTCTTCGGCGGGAGCCATTACAATGAGCAGTTCTTC
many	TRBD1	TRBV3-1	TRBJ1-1	CASSLWDRLNTEAFF	TGTGCCAGCAGCCTCTGGGACAGGTTGAACACTGAAGCTTTCTTT
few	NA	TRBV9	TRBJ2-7	CASANFRDSTREQYF	TGTGCCAGCGCTAATTTCCGGGACTCTACCCGCGAGCAGTACTTC
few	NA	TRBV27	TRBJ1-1	CASSTGLSTEAFF	TGTGCCAGCAGTACGGGGTTGAGTACTGAAGCTTTCTTT
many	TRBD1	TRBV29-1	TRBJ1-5	CSVKGASNQPQHF	TGCAGCGTTAAGGGGGCTAGCAATCAGCCCCAGCATTTT
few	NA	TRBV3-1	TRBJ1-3	CASSQGVSSGNTIYF	TGTGCCAGCAGCCAGGGGGTAAGCTCTGGAAACACCATATATTTT
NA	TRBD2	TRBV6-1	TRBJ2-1	CASSYYPLSVAGEGRSNEQFF	TGTGCCAGCAGTTACTACCCCTTGAGCGTAGCGGGGGAGGGGAGGTCCAATGAGCAGTTCTTC
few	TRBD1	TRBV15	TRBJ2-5	CATSRDRGRGETQYF	TGTGCCACCAGCAGAGATAGGGGGCGTGGGGAGACCCAGTACTTC
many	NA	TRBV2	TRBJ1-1	CASSEDSASAGLRMNTEAFF	TGTGCCAGCTCGGAAGATTCGGCATCGGCAGGCCTAAGAATGAACACTGAAGCTTTCTTT
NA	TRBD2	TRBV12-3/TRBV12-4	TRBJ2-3	CASSLGGTSGGLLDTQYF	TGTGCCAGCAGTTTAGGGGGGACTAGCGGGGGCTTACTAGATACGCAGTATTTT
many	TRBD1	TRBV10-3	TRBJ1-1	CAISKNRKGQGMNTEAFF	TGTGCCATCAGTAAAAATAGGAAGGGACAGGGGATGAACACTGAAGCTTTCTTT
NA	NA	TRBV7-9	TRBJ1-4	CASSSKDSRNEKLFF	TGTGCCAGCAGCTCTAAGGACAGCCGTAATGAAAAACTGTTTTTT
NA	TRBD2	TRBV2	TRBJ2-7	CASRVSGGADDEQYF	TGTGCCAGCAGAGTTAGCGGGGGGGCTGATGACGAGCAGTACTTC
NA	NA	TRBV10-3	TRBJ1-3	CAIKDTESSGNTIYF	TGTGCCATCAAAGACACCGAGAGCTCTGGAAACACCATATATTTT
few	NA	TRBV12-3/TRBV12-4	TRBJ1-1	CASSSKGQQAFF	TGTGCCAGCAGTTCGAAGGGCCAGCAAGCTTTCTTT
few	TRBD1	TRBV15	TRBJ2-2	CATSRDLTGGKELFF	TGTGCCACCAGCAGAGATTTAACAGGGGGCAAAGAGCTGTTTTTT
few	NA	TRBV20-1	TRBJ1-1	CSARDINLNTEAFF	TGCAGTGCTAGAGATATTAACCTGAACACTGAAGCTTTCTTT
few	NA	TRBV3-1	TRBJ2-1	CASSHTPYNEQFF	TGTGCCAGCAGCCATACCCCGTACAATGAGCAGTTCTTC
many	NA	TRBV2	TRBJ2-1	CASSYRVYSYNEQFF	TGTGCCAGCAGTTACAGGGTTTACTCCTACAATGAGCAGTTCTTC
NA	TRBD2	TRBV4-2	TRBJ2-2	CASSQDSTSGKFGELFF	TGTGCCAGCAGCCAAGATTCGACTAGCGGGAAGTTCGGGGAGCTGTTTTTT
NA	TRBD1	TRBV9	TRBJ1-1	CASSRTQGAGTEAFF	TGTGCCAGCAGCCGGACACAGGGGGCGGGCACTGAAGCTTTCTTT
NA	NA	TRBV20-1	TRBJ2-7	CSALRGSYEQYF	TGCAGTGCTCTAAGGGGGTCCTACGAGCAGTACTTC
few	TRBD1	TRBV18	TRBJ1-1	CATPPTQGARRMNTEAFF	TGTGCCACCCCTCCAACACAGGGGGCGCGGAGAATGAACACTGAAGCTTTCTTT
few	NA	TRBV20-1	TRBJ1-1	CSALRGTEAFF	TGCAGTGCATTGAGGGGCACTGAAGCTTTCTTT
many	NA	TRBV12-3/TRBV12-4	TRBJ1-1	CASRLHRDAGTEAFF	TGTGCCAGCAGATTACACAGGGATGCAGGCACTGAAGCTTTCTTT
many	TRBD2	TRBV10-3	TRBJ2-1	CAISLAGNYNEQFF	TGTGCCATCAGTCTAGCGGGAAACTACAATGAGCAGTTCTTC
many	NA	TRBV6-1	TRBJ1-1	CASREAEMNTEAFF	TGTGCCAGCAGAGAAGCAGAAATGAACACTGAAGCTTTCTTT
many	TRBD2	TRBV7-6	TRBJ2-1	CASSLLSGTRNNEQFF	TGTGCCAGCAGCTTACTCTCCGGGACTAGAAACAATGAGCAGTTCTTC
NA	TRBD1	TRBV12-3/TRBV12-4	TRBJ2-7	CASSPDRGTIYEQYF	TGTGCCAGCAGCCCGGACAGGGGGACTATCTACGAGCAGTACTTC
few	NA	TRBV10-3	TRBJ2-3	CAINPGPSDTQYF	TGTGCCATAAACCCGGGGCCTTCAGATACGCAGTATTTT
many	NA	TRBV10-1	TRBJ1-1	CASSESLGGNTEAFF	TGCGCCAGCAGTGAGTCGTTGGGTGGGAACACTGAAGCTTTCTTT
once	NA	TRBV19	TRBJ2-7	CASSIGGALHEQYF	TGTGCCAGTAGTATAGGAGGGGCCCTCCACGAGCAGTACTTC
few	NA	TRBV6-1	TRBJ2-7	CASRTGTFHEQYF	TGTGCCAGCAGGACCGGGACATTCCACGAGCAGTACTTC
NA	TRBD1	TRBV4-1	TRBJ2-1	CASSQEGGQGYNEQFF	TGCGCCAGCAGCCAAGAAGGGGGACAGGGGTACAATGAGCAGTTCTTC
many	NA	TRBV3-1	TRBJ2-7	CASSQAPGSYEQYF	TGTGCCAGCAGCCAAGCTCCAGGCTCCTACGAGCAGTACTTC
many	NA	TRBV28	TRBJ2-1	CASSLAPTGSYNEQFF	TGTGCCAGCAGTTTAGCACCGACCGGATCCTACAATGAGCAGTTCTTC
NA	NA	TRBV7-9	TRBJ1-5	CASSLEGWGNQPQHF	TGTGCCAGCAGCTTAGAGGGATGGGGCAATCAGCCCCAGCATTTT
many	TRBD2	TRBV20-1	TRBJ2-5	CSASPLAGIQETQYF	TGCAGTGCTAGTCCCCTAGCGGGAATCCAAGAGACCCAGTACTTC
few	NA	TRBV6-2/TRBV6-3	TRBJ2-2	CASSPDETGELFF	TGTGCCAGCAGCCCGGACGAGACCGGGGAGCTGTTTTTT
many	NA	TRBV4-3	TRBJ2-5	CASSSHGRGLYQETQYF	TGCGCCAGCAGCTCTCACGGCCGAGGCCTGTACCAAGAGACCCAGTACTTC
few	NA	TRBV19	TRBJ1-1	CASSTPQGPTEAFF	TGTGCCAGTAGTACCCCACAGGGTCCCACTGAAGCTTTCTTT
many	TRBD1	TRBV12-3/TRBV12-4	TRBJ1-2	CASSLREGARGGYTF	TGTGCCAGCAGTTTGAGGGAGGGGGCGAGAGGCGGCTACACCTTC
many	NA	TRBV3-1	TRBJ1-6	CASSPSARNSPLHF	TGTGCCAGCAGCCCCTCAGCGAGGAATTCACCCCTCCACTTT
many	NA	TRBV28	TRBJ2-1	CASRFSAPQGNEQFF	TGTGCCAGCAGATTCAGTGCGCCCCAAGGTAATGAGCAGTTCTTC
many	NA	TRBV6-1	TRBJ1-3	CASRRSRVFQNTIYF	TGTGCCAGCAGACGTAGCAGGGTTTTTCAGAACACCATATATTTT